A selection of T cell receptor beta chains follows, all from one sample in a study of tumor-infiltrating lymphocytes in primary liver carcinoma. Via MiXCR, TCRdb re-called the multiplex PCR reads, giving one row per CDR3 protein. The sample records 95,000 to 150,000 distinct CDR3 sequences, 64% being singletons. Sequencing was done on a sample of liver tumor tissue from sampling region 3. Every receptor here comes from a woman aged 55-70 years with primary liver carcinoma and hepatitis B virus infection. Each CDR3 is given with its conserved first and last residue. The D gene is left open where the match is weak. A clone size is listed for some rows: how often the clone was seen (once, few, many), or a class if it is expanded.

>TRBV11-2|TRBJ2-2|NA|NA
CVGSLPQGPTGELFF
TGTGTCGGCAGCCTTCCGCAGGGACCGACCGGGGAGCTGTTTTTT
>TRBV6-1|TRBJ2-7|many|TRBD1
CASNTGTGVGEQYF
TGTGCCAGCAATACAGGGACAGGGGTCGGCGAGCAGTACTTC
>TRBV11-3|TRBJ2-3|NA|TRBD2
CASSLGLSSTDTQYF
TGTGCCAGCAGCCTGGGACTATCCAGCACGGATACGCAGTATTTT
>TRBV11-3|TRBJ1-2|NA|TRBD1
CAGSLEGASPRYAF
TGTGCCGGCAGCTTGGAGGGGGCCTCACCCCGCTACGCCTTC
>TRBV28|TRBJ2-2|NA|TRBD1
CAITGWDRAANTGELFF
TGTGCCATCACCGGTTGGGACAGGGCTGCGAACACCGGGGAGCTGTTTTTT
>TRBV12-3/TRBV12-4|TRBJ2-7|many|TRBD2
CASSLVGGPGEQYF
TGTGCCAGCAGTTTAGTGGGAGGGCCGGGGGAGCAGTACTTC
>TRBV28|TRBJ1-2|many|NA
CASTKFRGYTF
TGTGCCAGCACCAAATTTCGGGGCTACACCTTC
>TRBV6-1|TRBJ2-1|many|NA
CASSVHTFNEQFF
TGTGCCAGCAGTGTCCATACATTCAATGAGCAGTTCTTC
>TRBV4-2|TRBJ1-1|many|TRBD1
CASSQESTGTGRTEAFF
TGTGCCAGCAGCCAAGAATCGACGGGGACAGGGCGGACTGAAGCTTTCTTT
>TRBV12-3/TRBV12-4|TRBJ2-7|NA|TRBD2
CASSGTTSITSYEQYF
TGTGCCAGCAGCGGGACTACTAGCATAACCTCCTACGAGCAGTACTTT
>TRBV18|TRBJ2-1|NA|TRBD2
CASSPPGTSGNNEQFF
TGTGCCAGCTCACCACCGGGGACTAGCGGTAACAATGAGCAGTTCTTC
>TRBV12-3/TRBV12-4|TRBJ1-2|NA|TRBD1
CANSLRDRNYGYIF
TGTGCCAACAGTTTACGGGACAGGAACTATGGCTACATCTTC
>TRBV28|TRBJ1-5|NA|NA
CASGRRGLGNQPQHF
TGTGCCAGCGGAAGACGGGGGCTTGGCAATCAGCCCCAGCATTTT
>TRBV5-8|TRBJ2-5|NA|TRBD1
CGSSLIGTGGETQYF
TGTGGCAGCAGCTTAATCGGGACAGGGGGAGAGACCCAGTACTTC
>TRBV7-9|TRBJ1-2|NA|NA
CASNLAFVSSNYGYTF
TGTGCCAGCAACTTGGCGTTTGTTTCATCTAACTATGGCTACACCTTC
>TRBV30|TRBJ2-5|NA|TRBD2
CAWFRASGVGTQYF
TGTGCCTGGTTTAGGGCTAGCGGGGTCGGGACCCAGTACTTC
>TRBV28|TRBJ1-5|NA|NA
CASSLGGRFQPQHF
TGTGCCAGCAGCCTCGGGGGGCGATTTCAGCCACAGCATTTT
>TRBV10-2|TRBJ2-1|many|NA
CASLDLAYNEQFF
TGCGCCAGCCTCGACTTAGCCTACAATGAGCAGTTCTTC
>TRBV11-2|TRBJ1-6|NA|NA
CASNFSGPYISPLHF
TGTGCCAGCAACTTTTCTGGCCCGTACATCTCACCCCTCCACTTT
>TRBV28|TRBJ1-2|NA|TRBD1
CASGRQGAPYQGYTF
TGTGCCAGCGGTCGACAGGGAGCCCCTTATCAAGGCTACACCTTC
>TRBV28|TRBJ1-2|NA|NA
CANSLNTIANYGYTF
TGTGCCAACAGTTTAAACACTATCGCTAACTATGGCTACACCTTC
>TRBV11-2|TRBJ1-1|NA|NA
CDSSLASVGGTEASF
TGTGACAGCAGCTTAGCGAGTGTGGGCGGGACTGAAGCTTCCTTT
>TRBV29-1|TRBJ2-7|many|TRBD2
CSGGGGGLEQYF
TGCAGCGGCGGCGGGGGGGGGCTCGAGCAGTACTTC
>TRBV5-1|TRBJ2-1|NA|NA
CTSRLGGVNEQFF
TGCACCAGCAGACTGGGGGGCGTCAATGAGCAGTTCTTC
>TRBV11-2|TRBJ1-2|NA|NA
CASSLWRDYTF
TGTGCAAGCAGCTTATGGAGGGACTACACCTTC
>TRBV11-2|TRBJ1-2|NA|NA
CTSDQVGSYGYTF
TGTACCAGCGATCAGGTAGGATCGTATGGCTATACCTTC
>TRBV11-2|TRBJ2-3|NA|NA
CASSLRGLVGLRVRTDTQYF
TGTGCCAGCAGCTTACGGGGCCTAGTGGGACTGAGAGTCCGCACAGATACGCAGTATTTC